This entry is about one T cell receptor beta chain. Which antigen it targets is not known. No much larger clonotype is one base removed from it; base qualities were not supplied. This sample stems from a study of shared clonotypes between healthy human individuals (dated by TCRdb to the early 2020s). Notes on the research overall: A couple of women and a few men aged 18 to 49 years were included in the cohort. For each donor, three plates each were used for CD4 naive and CD4 memory, two plates were used for CD8 naive, and one plate was used for CD8 memory. To estimate repertoire size and how much clonotype sharing occurs between individuals, the study deeply sequenced the blood TCR repertoires of several healthy adults. To increase sequencing depth and limit assay-specific biases, different laboratories used diverse techniques to prepare libraries and sequence TCR repertoires. Leukapheresis yielded between about 0.85 and 10 billion PBMCs per donor.

CD8 naive samples were obtained by positive selection for CCR7 among CD45RO-negative cells, yielding a CD45RA+CCR7+ population from which TemRA cells were excluded. The donors were healthy, HIV-negative adults who had no recently reported acute infections or vaccinations. Every donor was a Caucasian adult residing in Nashville, Tennessee, USA. After blood collection by leukapheresis, PBMCs were isolated using Ficoll-Histopaque density gradient centrifugation and then cryopreserved in the vapor phase of liquid nitrogen. Analytical flow cytometry was used to check the purity and quantity of every magnetically sorted T cell population. Genomic DNA was isolated from each sorted fraction and quantified by UV absorbance on a Nanodrop 2000c. V is clipped by 4 bases and J by 2 bases, and the sequence between their germline boundaries is 12 bases long. The germline V gene (reference sequence) yields SEHNR for CDR1 and FQNEAQ for CDR2. There are 14 amino acids in the CDR3, from cysteine to phenylalanine inclusive. The only DNA kept is the CDR3, 42 bases in frame from the first base.

TCR CDR3 regions were amplified from genomic DNA by multiplex PCR using the deep immunoSEQ assay. Extracted genomic DNA from each cell subset was distributed evenly across all wells of several immunoSEQ 96-well plates, and each plate was treated as a replicate. For sorted subsets, approximately 190 ng of genomic DNA, equivalent to around 31,000 T cell genomes, went into each replicate PCR. Purified libraries were measured with a Qubit 3.0 fluorometer, size-checked on a Bioanalyzer 2100, and measured again with the KAPA Library Quantification kit. Every immunoSEQ 96-well plate was sequenced on a separate single-read 150-cycle Illumina NextSeq 550 flow cell. In the original analysis: Because only junctional sequences without quality scores were contained in the immunoSEQ output, filtering matching that applied to full-length reads could not be performed. Sequences were annotated with PyIR, a Python wrapper for IgBLAST v1.9, and V/J genes and CDR3 were assigned using IMGT germline references. Any read was removed if the V/J assignment was weak (E-value above 1e-6), the CDR3 was missing, or the read contained stop codons, out-of-frame junctions, or ambiguous translated residues. V3J clonotypes were defined as sequences sharing the same inferred V gene, J gene, and CDR3 amino acid sequence. Percentage overlap between repertoires was computed as shared unique clonotypes divided by the size of the smaller repertoire. RTK rarefaction, the Chao1 estimator, and Recon v2.1 estimates of unobserved clonotypes were used to assess repertoire richness. OLGA was used to compute generation probabilities for all TCRbeta clonotypes that the gDNA method yielded from several donors. The clones in this table, taken by TCRdb from immuneACCESS, are in-frame only. Not every clone is retained; where verified, under half of the shortfall comes from an unresolved V gene, and the cause of the rest is unknown. V and J calls and clone size follow that table, whereas D and trimming were derived from the DNA. The sample table holds 550,000 to 600,000 clones, of which 98% were seen once. The ten largest clonotypes hold less than 0.35% of the sample.

Overall study results and their limits: Incomplete sequencing was indicated by rarefaction of sorted-subset datasets, despite the large sequencing depth. Based on pairwise subsampling, the degree of clonotype sharing among donors was expected to be affected by sequencing depth. Naive subsets generally had larger estimated clonotype richness than memory subsets. Sampling was restricted to blood, and TCR repertoires in tissue are likely to differ from TCR repertoires in blood. The small number of donors limited the genetic and exposure-history diversity represented. Across a handful of donors, roughly 5.1% of naive CD4, 3.5% of naive CD8, about 2% of memory CD4, and 0.4% to 0.45% of memory CD8 clonotypes were shared. Clonotypes shared by all four sorted-subset donors showed higher generation probabilities than non-shared clonotypes.

The rearranged segments are TRBV7-9 and TRBJ2-7, with the D call perhaps TRBD1 or TRBD2, as 5 bases match in each case. The source of this sequence is a man younger than 40 in good health. The sequenced material came from naive CD8+ T cells sorted from blood. The sample's cell subset or site label is to be understood as: CD45RA+CCR7+. The nucleotide sequence reads TGTGCCAGCAGCTCCCGGGACGGAACCTACGAGCAGTACTTC. Its protein is CASSSRDGTYEQYF.